A single T cell receptor beta chain is shown here with its context. This entry comes from a study of blood T cell repertoires in COVID-19. Study information: Collection of acute and convalescent COVID-19 samples took place in the United States, Italy and Spain. PBMCs, B-cell-depleted T cells, or T cells provided the cDNA or gDNA that made up the material.

Profiled with immunoSEQ multiplex PCR; TCRdb holds only in-frame clones, not every one. This sample has 90,000 to 120,000 clones, with around 84% found just once. CDR1 is LNHDA, CDR2 SQIVND, per germline (reference sequence). V shed 5 bases, J shed 5 bases, and the junction held 6 bases outside the gene matches. This CDR3 region has 14 residues. The clonotype originates from a man aged 55 to 69 with acute or convalescent COVID-19. Sequenced input: peripheral blood. The chain employs TRBV19 and TRBJ2-5; 9 nucleotides align to TRBD1. The CDR3 nucleotides read TGTGCCAGTAGTCCCCGGGACAGGGTCGAGACCCAGTACTTC. Its translation is CASSPRDRVETQYF.